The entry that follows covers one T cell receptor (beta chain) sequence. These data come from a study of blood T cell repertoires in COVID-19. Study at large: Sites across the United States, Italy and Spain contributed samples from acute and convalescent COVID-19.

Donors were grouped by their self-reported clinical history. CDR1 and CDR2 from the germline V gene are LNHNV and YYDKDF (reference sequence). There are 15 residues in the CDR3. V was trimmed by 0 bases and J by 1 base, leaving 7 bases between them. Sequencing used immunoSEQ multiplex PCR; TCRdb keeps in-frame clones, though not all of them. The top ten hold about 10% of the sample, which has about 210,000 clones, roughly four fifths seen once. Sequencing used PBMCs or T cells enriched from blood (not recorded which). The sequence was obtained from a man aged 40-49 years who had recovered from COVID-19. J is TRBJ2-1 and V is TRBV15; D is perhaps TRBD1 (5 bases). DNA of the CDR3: TGTGCCACCAGCAGAGACAGGGTGTCCTACAATGAGCAGTTCTTC. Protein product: CATSRDRVSYNEQFF.